The entry that follows covers one TCR beta chain sequence. The sample comes from a study of blood T cell repertoires in COVID-19. At the level of the study: Both acute and convalescent COVID-19 samples were obtained from the United States, Italy and Spain.

The data were produced by immunoSEQ multiplex PCR, yet TCRdb's version contains in-frame clones alone and is incomplete. The data show roughly 370,000 clones, approximately 90% seen once. Per germline, CDR1 SGHNT and CDR2 YYREEE (reference sequence). The CDR3 length is 15 residues. Trimming removed 4 bases from V and 4 bases from J, with 14 bases in between. The cohort comprised adults aged about 18 to 89 years residing in approximately 25 US areas. The chain is built from TRBV5-4 and TRBJ1-4; the D gene is possibly TRBD1 (5 bases). Source material: PBMCs or T cells enriched from blood (not recorded which). This TCR was recovered from a woman aged 45-60 years who had recovered from COVID-19. The CDR3 DNA reads TGTGCCAGCAGCGACAGTCAGGCCGATAATGAAAAACTGTTTTTT. Translating gives CASSDSQADNEKLFF.